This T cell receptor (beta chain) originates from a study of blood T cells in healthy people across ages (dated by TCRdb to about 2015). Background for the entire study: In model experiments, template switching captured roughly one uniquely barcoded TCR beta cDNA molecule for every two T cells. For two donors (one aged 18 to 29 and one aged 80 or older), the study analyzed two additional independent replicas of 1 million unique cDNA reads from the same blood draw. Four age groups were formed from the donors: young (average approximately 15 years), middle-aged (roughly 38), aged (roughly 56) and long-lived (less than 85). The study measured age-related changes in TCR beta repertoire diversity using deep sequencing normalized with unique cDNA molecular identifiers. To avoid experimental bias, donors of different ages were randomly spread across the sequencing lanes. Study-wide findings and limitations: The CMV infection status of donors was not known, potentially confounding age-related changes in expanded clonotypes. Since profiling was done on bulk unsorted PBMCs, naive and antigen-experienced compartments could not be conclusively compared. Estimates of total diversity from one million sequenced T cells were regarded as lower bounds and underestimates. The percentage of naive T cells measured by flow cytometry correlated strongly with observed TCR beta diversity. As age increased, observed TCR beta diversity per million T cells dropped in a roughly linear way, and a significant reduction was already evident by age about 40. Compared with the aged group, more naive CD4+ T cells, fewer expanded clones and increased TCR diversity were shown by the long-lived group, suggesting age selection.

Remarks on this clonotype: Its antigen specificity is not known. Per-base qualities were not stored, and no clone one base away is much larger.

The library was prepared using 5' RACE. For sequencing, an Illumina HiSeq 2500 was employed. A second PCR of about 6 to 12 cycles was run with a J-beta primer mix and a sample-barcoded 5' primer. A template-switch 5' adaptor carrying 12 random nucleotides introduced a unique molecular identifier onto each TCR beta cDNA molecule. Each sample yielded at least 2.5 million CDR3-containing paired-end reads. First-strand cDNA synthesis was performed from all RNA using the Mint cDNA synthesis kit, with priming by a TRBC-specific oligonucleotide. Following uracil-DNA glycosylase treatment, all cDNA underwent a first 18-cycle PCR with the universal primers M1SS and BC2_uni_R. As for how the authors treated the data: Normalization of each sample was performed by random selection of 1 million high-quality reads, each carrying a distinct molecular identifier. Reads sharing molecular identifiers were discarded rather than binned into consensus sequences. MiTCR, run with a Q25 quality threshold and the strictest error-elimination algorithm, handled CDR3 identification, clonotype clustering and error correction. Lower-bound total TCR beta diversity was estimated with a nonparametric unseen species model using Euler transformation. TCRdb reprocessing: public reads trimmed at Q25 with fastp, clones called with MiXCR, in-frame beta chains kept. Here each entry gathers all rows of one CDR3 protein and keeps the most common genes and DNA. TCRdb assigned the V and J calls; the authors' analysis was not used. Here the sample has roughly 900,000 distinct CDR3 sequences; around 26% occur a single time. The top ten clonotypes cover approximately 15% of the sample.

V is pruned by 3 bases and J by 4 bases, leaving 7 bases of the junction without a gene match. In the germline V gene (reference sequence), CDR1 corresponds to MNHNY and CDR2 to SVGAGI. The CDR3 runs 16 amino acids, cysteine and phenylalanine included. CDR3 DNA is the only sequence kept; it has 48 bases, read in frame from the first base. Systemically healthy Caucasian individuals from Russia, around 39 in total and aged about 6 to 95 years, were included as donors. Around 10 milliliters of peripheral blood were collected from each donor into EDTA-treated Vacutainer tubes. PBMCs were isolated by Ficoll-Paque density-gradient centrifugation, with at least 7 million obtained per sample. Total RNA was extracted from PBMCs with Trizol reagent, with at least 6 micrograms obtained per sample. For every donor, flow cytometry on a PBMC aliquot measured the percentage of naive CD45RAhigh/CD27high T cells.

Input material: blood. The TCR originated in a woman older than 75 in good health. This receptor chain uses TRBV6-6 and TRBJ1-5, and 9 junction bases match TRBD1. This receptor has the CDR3 CASSYIQGAGNQPQHF. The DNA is TGTGCCAGCAGTTATATACAGGGGGCAGGTAATCAGCCCCAGCATTTT.